These 17 T cell receptor beta chains were all obtained from the same sample, sequenced in a study of blood T cells in healthy people across ages. Next came a second PCR, run for about 6 to 11 cycles, which used a sample-barcoded 5' primer along with a J-beta primer mix. TCRdb re-called the 5' RACE reads through MiXCR, storing one row per CDR3 protein. The sample has around 1.5 million distinct CDR3 sequences; roughly 32% are singletons. The specimen sequenced was blood. These receptors were taken from a woman aged 25 to 39 in good health.

In this sample, this clonotype turned up a few times. The chain joins TRBV5-1 to TRBJ1-2, with 9 bases identical to TRBD1. The CDR3 has 13 amino acids. V was clipped by 4 bases and J by 6 bases; unmatched bases: 4. Looked up from germline, CDR1 is SGHRS and CDR2 is YFSETQ. The chain's CDR3 is CASSGRTGDGYTF. In DNA, the CDR3 is TGCGCCAGCAGCGGTCGGACAGGGGATGGCTACACCTTC. The full variable domain, rest sourced from reference TRBV5-1 and TRBJ1-2, is KAGVTQTPRYLIKTRGQQVTLSCSPISGHRSVSWYQQTPGQGLQFLFEYFSETQRNKGNFPGRFSGRQFSNSRSEMNVSTLELGDSALYLCASSGRTGDGYTFGSGTRLTVV.

The genes are TRBV3-1 and TRBJ2-5; perhaps TRBD1 as D (6 bases). The CDR3 is 15 amino acids. Trimming took off 1 base at V and 0 bases at J, with 9 bases between the two ends. Germline V lookup: CDR1 LGHDT, CDR2 YNNKEL (reference sequence). The CDR3 region has the DNA TGTGCCAGCAGCCAAGGGACAGCGTACCAAGAGACCCAGTACTTC. Residues: CASSQGTAYQETQYF.

This chain uses TRBV28 with TRBJ2-7; D remains unclear. CDR1 MDHEN and CDR2 SYDVKM come from the germline V gene. The V end was cut by 7 bases, the J end by 4 bases, with 17 bases between. This CDR3 is built from 14 residues. For the CDR3, the DNA is TGTGCCAGCATGGACCGACTTCGCGGTTACGAGCAGTACTTC. Its protein is CASMDRLRGYEQYF.

The gene calls are TRBV7-9 and TRBJ1-1; 8 nucleotides agree with TRBD1. This CDR3 contains 15 residues. Germline V gene data show CDR1 as SEHNR and CDR2 as FQNEAQ (reference sequence). The V gene end was trimmed by 6 bases and the J gene end by 0 bases; junction bases not matched to a gene: 6. The CDR3 coding sequence is TGTGCCAGCAGTCGTCGGACAGGGATGAACACTGAAGCTTTCTTT. It translates to CASSRRTGMNTEAFF.

The chain couples TRBV5-1 to TRBJ2-1, with TRBD1 identical over 7 bases. The V gene end was trimmed by 2 bases and the J gene end by 9 bases; junction bases not matched to a gene: 14. The CDR3 extends over 16 amino acids. The V gene's germline CDR1 is SGHRS and CDR2 YFSETQ. As DNA, the CDR3 is TGCGCCAGCAGCTTCTTCTCAGGGGGTAAGCGGCCTGAGCAGTTCTTC. Its protein is CASSFFSGGKRPEQFF.

This sequence joins TRBV6-6 and TRBJ2-1; 9 nucleotides match TRBD2. The CDR3 is made up of 12 amino acids. J was trimmed by 6 bases and V by 8 bases; bases with no gene match: 2. CDR1 is MNHNY, CDR2 SVGAGI, per germline (reference sequence). The CDR3 DNA reads TGTGCCAGCCATAGCGGGAGCAATGAGCAGTTCTTC. Its translation is CASHSGSNEQFF.

This clonotype was seen more than once but under ten times. The CDR3, as DNA: TGTGCCAGCAGCCAAGATATGGAAATCAATCAGCCCCAGCATTTT. This encodes CASSQDMEINQPQHF. The V and J genes are TRBV3-1 and TRBJ1-5; the D is unclear. The germline gives CDR1 LGHDT, CDR2 YNNKEL (reference sequence). The length of the CDR3 is 15 residues. With 0 bases removed from V and 3 bases from J, the gap between germline ends came to 9 bases.

The chain recombines TRBV6-2 or TRBV6-3 with TRBJ2-3; D gene ambiguous. The germline gives CDR1 MNHEY, CDR2 SVGEGT. The CDR3 covers 17 residues. V was cut by 0 bases and J by 3 bases, with 16 bases left in between. The CDR3 sequence: CASSYSTRAYTTDTQYF. Here the CDR3 DNA reads TGTGCCAGCAGTTACTCGACCCGAGCATATACTACAGATACGCAGTATTTT.

For this clonotype: At one of its ends the junction is not consistent with the germline gene, which may arise from a read error. V and J are TRBV20-1 and TRBJ2-4; 7 bases align to TRBD1. CDR3 length: 15 amino acids. Germline V gene lookup returns CDR1 DFQATT and CDR2 SNEGSKA (reference sequence). The CDR3 reads CSARDRVGAKNIQYF. CDR3 in DNA: TGCAGTGCTCGAGACAGGGTAGGGGCCAAAAACATTCAGTACTTC.

This clonotype occurred many times. The V gene is TRBV20-1, the J gene TRBJ2-1, with a tentative D call TRBD1 (5 bases). The CDR3 has 12 amino acids. Trimming left V 3 bases short and J 8 bases short, with 11 bases between. The germline V gene has CDR1 DFQATT and CDR2 SNEGSKA (reference sequence). The CDR3 here is CSARGRVDEQFF. As DNA, the CDR3 is TGCAGTGCTAGGGGGCGCGTGGATGAGCAGTTCTTC.

This clonotype has a count of ten or more. This chain uses TRBV25-1 with TRBJ2-7; D gene unclear. The CDR3 has 13 amino acids. CDR1 and CDR2 (germline): MGHDK, SYGVNS. V was cut by 1 base and J by 2 bases, with 6 bases left in between. The CDR3 here is CASSESGAYEQYF. The CDR3 DNA reads as TGTGCCAGCAGTGAATCTGGGGCCTACGAGCAGTACTTC.

The rearrangement links TRBV20-1 to TRBJ2-3; 9 bases are a match to TRBD1. The CDR3 contains 16 residues. V lost 0 bases and J lost 1; bases outside the gene matches: 5. Germline CDR1 DFQATT, CDR2 SNEGSKA (reference sequence). The DNA of the CDR3 is TGCAGTGCTAGAGATGGGACAGGGCCTGGCACAGATACGCAGTATTTT. It yields the protein CSARDGTGPGTDTQYF.

The V and J genes are TRBV10-3 and TRBJ2-3; 8 bases align to TRBD2. The length of the CDR3 is 14 residues. Per the germline V gene, CDR1 is ENHRY and CDR2 is SYGVKD. Trimming at V came to 3 bases and at J to 5 bases, leaving 4 bases not matched to a gene. Written as DNA, the CDR3 is TGTGCCATCAGTGAAAGCGGGAGAGGAGATACGCAGTATTTT. This gives the protein CAISESGRGDTQYF.

The chain joins TRBV7-9 to TRBJ2-7; possible D gene TRBD1, 6 bases. Trimming took 4 bases from V and 0 from J, leaving 10 bases between them. CDR1 and CDR2 from the germline V gene are SEHNR and FQNEAQ (reference sequence). CDR3 length equals 14 residues. CDR3 nucleotide sequence: TGTGCCAGCAGCTCGGCAGGGGACTCCTACGAGCAGTACTTC. This encodes CASSSAGDSYEQYF.

This chain connects TRBV15 to TRBJ1-1; TRBD1 might be the D (5 bases). CDR1 and CDR2 from the germline V gene are LNHNV and YYDKDF (reference sequence). The CDR3 is 15 amino acids. V was trimmed by 3 bases and J by 0 bases, leaving 11 bases between them. The CDR3 sequence: CATSRGPTVNTEAFF. In DNA form, the CDR3 reads TGTGCCACCAGCAGGGGTCCGACAGTGAACACTGAAGCTTTCTTT.

This clonotype has more than one count but fewer than ten. The V call is TRBV20-1, the J call TRBJ2-6, with 10 positions matching TRBD2. The germline V gene has CDR1 DFQATT and CDR2 SNEGSKA (reference sequence). This CDR3 spans 18 amino acids. The J segment lost 0 bases and the V segment lost 6 bases, leaving 11 bases of the junction unmatched. CDR3 protein: CSAPGLAKRSSGANVLTF. The CDR3 DNA follows: TGCAGTGCCCCGGGACTAGCGAAACGAAGCTCTGGGGCCAACGTCCTGACTTTC.

The table lists this clonotype with a few counts. One end of the junction does not line up with germline, which may come from a read error. This chain joins TRBV10-3 and TRBJ1-2; 10 bases line up with TRBD1. CDR1 and CDR2 (germline): ENHRY, SYGVKD. The CDR3 sequence is 15 residues long. CDR3 in amino acids: CAITQGTGDNYGYTF. The CDR3 DNA reads TGTGCCATCACCCAAGGGACAGGGGATAACTACGGCTACACCTTC.